This is a list of T cell receptor beta chains from one sample in a study of CD8+ T cells in alopecia areata. The data were produced by immunoSEQ multiplex PCR, yet TCRdb's version contains in-frame clones alone and is incomplete. This sample has about 130,000 clones, with about 49% found just once. The sample in question was CD8+ T cells sorted from blood, obtained at week 0. These receptors originate from a human donor with alopecia areata. Each CDR3 is given without its conserved first and last residue. The D gene is left open where the match is weak.

V: TRBV5-6
D: TRBD1
CDR3: ASSLEAGGGNIQY

V: TRBV5-1
D: TRBD2
CDR3: ASSLRTSGGSGEQY

V: TRBV10-3
D: TRBD1
CDR3: AISAPGQGYEQY

V: TRBV27
D: TRBD1
CDR3: ASSIGTGGNSINQPQH

V: TRBV25-1
D: NA
CDR3: ASSEWATQRAGYT

V: TRBV30
D: NA
CDR3: AWTSGSHEQY

V: TRBV10-3
D: NA
CDR3: AISESPLSVISDTQY

V: TRBV6-5
D: NA
CDR3: ASSYHGIGQPQH

V: TRBV27
D: NA
CDR3: ASSRLGLDTEAF

V: TRBV29-1
D: TRBD1
CDR3: SVPGQGSYGYT

V: TRBV19
D: NA
CDR3: ASSIRDSNQPQH

V: TRBV5-6
D: NA
CDR3: ASSLAPVDEKLF

V: TRBV4-3
D: NA
CDR3: ASSQGRIGNQPQH

V: TRBV5-1
D: NA
CDR3: ASSSSRDEQF

V: TRBV4-2
D: TRBD2
CDR3: ASSQGRWASGGSDTGELF

V: TRBV29-1
D: TRBD1
CDR3: SVVPRQGADTEAF

V: TRBV29-1
D: NA
CDR3: SSTMKLGNYGYT

V: TRBV14
D: NA
CDR3: ASSQLGGTDTQY

V: TRBV5-1
D: NA
CDR3: ASSFQGQQETQY

V: TRBV29-1
D: TRBD2
CDR3: SVVASGYEQY

V: TRBV4-3
D: NA
CDR3: ASSQDIADYNEQF

V: TRBV5-1
D: NA
CDR3: ASTTQSPSTDTQY

V: TRBV20-1
D: TRBD1
CDR3: SAIGTGEQY

V: TRBV6-4
D: TRBD1
CDR3: ASSRQGANTGELF

V: TRBV29-1
D: NA
CDR3: SVEAPRGREQY

V: TRBV7-9
D: NA
CDR3: ASSYEGWGGELF

V: TRBV6-5
D: NA
CDR3: ASSYSEGLDGYT

V: TRBV9
D: TRBD2
CDR3: ASSASRRGDTGELF

V: TRBV23-1
D: NA
CDR3: ASRCEDVANEKLF

V: TRBV29-1
D: TRBD2
CDR3: SFVEGGDETQY

V: TRBV9
D: NA
CDR3: ASSVGESGANVLT